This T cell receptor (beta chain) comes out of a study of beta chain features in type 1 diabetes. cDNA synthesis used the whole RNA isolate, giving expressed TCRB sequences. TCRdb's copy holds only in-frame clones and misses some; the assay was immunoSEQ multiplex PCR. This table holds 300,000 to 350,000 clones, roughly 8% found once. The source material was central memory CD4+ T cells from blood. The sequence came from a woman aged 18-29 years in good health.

The chain's CDR3 is CAISDVPGYTF. Here the CDR3 DNA reads TGTGCCATCAGTGATGTCCCTGGCTACACCTTC. The chain is built from TRBV10-3 and TRBJ1-2; D remains ambiguous. The germline CDR1 and CDR2 sequences are ENHRY and SYGVKD. The CDR3 consists of 11 residues. V shed 3 bases and J shed 7 bases, with 6 bases lying between them.